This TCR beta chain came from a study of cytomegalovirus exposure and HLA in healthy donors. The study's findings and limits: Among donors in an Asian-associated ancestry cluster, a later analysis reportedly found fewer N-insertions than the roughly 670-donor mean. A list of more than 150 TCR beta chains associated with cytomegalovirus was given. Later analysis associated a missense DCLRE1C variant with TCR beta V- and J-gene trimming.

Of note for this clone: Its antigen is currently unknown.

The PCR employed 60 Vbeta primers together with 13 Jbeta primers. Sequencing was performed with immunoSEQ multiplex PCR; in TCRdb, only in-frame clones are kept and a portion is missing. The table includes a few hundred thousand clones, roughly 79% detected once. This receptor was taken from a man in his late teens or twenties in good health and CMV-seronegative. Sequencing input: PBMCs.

The CDR3 spells CASSQDLENTEAFF. The CDR3 bases are TGCGCCAGCAGCCAAGATTTAGAGAACACTGAAGCTTTCTTT. The chain couples TRBV4-1 to TRBJ1-1; no firm D call. Per the germline V gene, CDR1 is MGHRA and CDR2 is YSYEKL. Deletions cut 0 bases from V and 1 base from J, with 6 bases between. CDR3 size: 14 residues.